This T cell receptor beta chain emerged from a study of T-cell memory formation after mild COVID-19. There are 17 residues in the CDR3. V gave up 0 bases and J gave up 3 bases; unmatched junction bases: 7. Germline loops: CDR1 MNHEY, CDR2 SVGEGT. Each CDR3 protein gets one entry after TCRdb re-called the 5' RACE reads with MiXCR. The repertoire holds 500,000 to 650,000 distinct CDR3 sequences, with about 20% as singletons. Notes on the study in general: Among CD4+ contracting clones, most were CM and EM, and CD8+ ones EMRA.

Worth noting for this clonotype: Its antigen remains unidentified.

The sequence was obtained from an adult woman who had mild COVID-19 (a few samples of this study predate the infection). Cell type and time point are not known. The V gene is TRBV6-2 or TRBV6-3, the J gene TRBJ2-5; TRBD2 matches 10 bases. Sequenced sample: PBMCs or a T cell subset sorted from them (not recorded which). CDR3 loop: CASSYSRTGLAEETQYF. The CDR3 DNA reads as TGTGCCAGCAGTTACTCCCGGACAGGACTAGCGGAAGAGACCCAGTACTTC.